The clone carrying this T cell receptor beta chain was counted a few times. This entry is derived from a study of T cell responses to AZD1222 COVID-19 vaccine. This CDR3 has 15 amino acids. Looked up from germline, CDR1 is LNHDA and CDR2 is SQIVND (reference sequence). After removal of 4 bases from V and 3 bases from J, the junction contained 7 bases not matched to a gene. Generated by immunoSEQ multiplex PCR, the TCRdb table keeps only in-frame clones and is missing some. The sample holds 100,000 or so clones, 70% to 90% seen once. The receptor was isolated from an adult who received the AZD1222 COVID-19 vaccine. The rearrangement joins TRBV19 to TRBJ1-1, with 8 bases lining up with TRBD1. The source was peripheral blood, collected 28 days after the second AZD1222 dose. This chain's CDR3 is CASSRSSGGYTEAFF. The CDR3 DNA follows: TGTGCCAGTAGTAGATCCTCAGGGGGCTACACTGAAGCTTTCTTT.